This TCR beta chain was captured by sequencing in a study of T cells after yellow fever vaccination. CDR1 MNHNS and CDR2 SASEGT come from the germline V gene. This CDR3 region has 12 residues. V gave up 2 bases and J gave up 6 bases, with 4 bases separating them. TCRdb fed the 5' RACE reads into MiXCR, producing one record per CDR3 protein. In the table there are about 340,000 distinct CDR3 sequences, 3% to 4.5% of which are singletons. This sequence originates from a man between 18 and 35 years old who received the YFV17D yellow fever vaccine. The material was PBMCs, obtained 5 days after the yellow fever booster vaccination. The gene calls are TRBV6-1 and TRBJ2-2; D gene ambiguous. The CDR3: CASSEWSGELFF. CDR3 nucleotide sequence: TGTGCCAGCAGTGAATGGTCCGGGGAGCTGTTTTTT.